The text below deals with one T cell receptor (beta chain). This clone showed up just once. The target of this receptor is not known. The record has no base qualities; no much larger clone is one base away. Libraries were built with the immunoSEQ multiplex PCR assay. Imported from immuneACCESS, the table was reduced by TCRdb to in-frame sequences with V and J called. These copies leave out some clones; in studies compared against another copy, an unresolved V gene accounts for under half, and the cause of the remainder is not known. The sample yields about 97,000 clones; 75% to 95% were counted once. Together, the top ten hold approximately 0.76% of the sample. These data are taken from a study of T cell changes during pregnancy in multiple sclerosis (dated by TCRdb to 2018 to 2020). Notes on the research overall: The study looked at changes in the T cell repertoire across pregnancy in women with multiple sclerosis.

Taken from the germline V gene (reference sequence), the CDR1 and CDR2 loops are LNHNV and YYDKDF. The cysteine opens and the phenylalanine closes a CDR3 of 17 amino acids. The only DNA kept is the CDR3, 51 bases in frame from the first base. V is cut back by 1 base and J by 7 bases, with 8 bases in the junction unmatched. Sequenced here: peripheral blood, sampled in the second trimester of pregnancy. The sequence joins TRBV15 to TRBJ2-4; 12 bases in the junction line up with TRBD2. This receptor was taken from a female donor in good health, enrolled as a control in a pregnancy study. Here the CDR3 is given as CATSRVGLAGQVNIQYF. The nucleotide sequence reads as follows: TGTGCCACCAGCAGAGTTGGACTAGCGGGACAAGTGAACATTCAGTACTTC.